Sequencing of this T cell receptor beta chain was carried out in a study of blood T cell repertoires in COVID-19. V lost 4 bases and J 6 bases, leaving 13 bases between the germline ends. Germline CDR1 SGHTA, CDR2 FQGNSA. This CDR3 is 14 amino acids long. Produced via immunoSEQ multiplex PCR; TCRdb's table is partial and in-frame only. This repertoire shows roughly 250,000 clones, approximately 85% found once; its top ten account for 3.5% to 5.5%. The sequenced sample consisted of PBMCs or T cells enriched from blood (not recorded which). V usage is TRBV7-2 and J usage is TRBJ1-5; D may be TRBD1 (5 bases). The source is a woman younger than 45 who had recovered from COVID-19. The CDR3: CASSSAGLGQPQHF. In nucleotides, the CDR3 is TGTGCCAGCAGCTCTGCAGGGTTGGGTCAGCCCCAGCATTTT.